This TCR beta chain stems from a study of blood T cell repertoires in COVID-19. About the research overall: Both acute and convalescent COVID-19 samples were obtained from the United States, Italy and Spain. PBMCs, B-cell-depleted T cells, or T cells were the source of the cDNA or gDNA that made up the material.

As processed by the authors: Counts of nucleated cells, estimated from reference gene primer amplification, were obtained. The protocol was immunoSEQ multiplex PCR, while the TCRdb copy is restricted to in-frame clones and leaves out a portion. For V, J and clone size, that table is used; D and trimming come from the DNA. The sample has under 400,000 clones, about 89% seen once. Germline V lookup: CDR1 SGHNT, CDR2 YYREEE (reference sequence). The V and J ends lost 4 bases and 14 bases respectively, with 25 bases between them. The CDR3 extends over 16 amino acids. Patients of the Seattle cohort, enrolled during active infection, were followed longitudinally.

The chain is built from TRBV5-4 and TRBJ1-6; D may be TRBD1 (5 bases). The source material was peripheral blood. This clonotype originated in a woman between 25 and 40 years old with COVID-19, enrolled during active disease. CDR3 sequence reads: CASSQGPRTDGGALHF. CDR3 in DNA: TGTGCCAGCAGCCAGGGACCGAGGACTGACGGGGGGGCCCTCCACTTT.